Below are 26 T cell receptor beta chains sequenced from a single sample in a study of T cell responses to AZD1222 COVID-19 vaccine. Sequencing was performed with immunoSEQ multiplex PCR; in TCRdb, only in-frame clones are kept and a portion is missing. The top ten hold roughly 3.5% of the sample, which has over 150,000 clones, approximately 90% seen once. The sample here was peripheral blood, taken 28 days after the second AZD1222 dose. The source of these receptors is an adult who received the AZD1222 COVID-19 vaccine.

The CDR3 reads CASSPKALSGNTIYF. In nucleotides, the CDR3 is TGTGCCAGCTCACCTAAGGCCCTCTCTGGAAACACCATATATTTT. V and J are TRBV18 and TRBJ1-3; unclear D gene. Germline V CDR1 and CDR2: KGHSH, LQKENI. V was shortened by 3 bases and J by 0 bases, with 9 bases between the two germline ends. The CDR3 is 15 amino acids.

Only one count was recorded for this clone. The chain uses TRBV5-1 and TRBJ2-1; weak D call: TRBD2 (6 bases). Deletions cut 1 base from V and 7 bases from J, with 15 bases between. The CDR3 sequence is 15 residues long. The V gene's germline CDR1 is SGHRS and CDR2 YFSETQ. For the CDR3, the DNA is TGCGCCAGCAGCTTGACCGCGGGACTCGGAAATGAGCAGTTCTTC. As protein: CASSLTAGLGNEQFF.

The V gene is TRBV5-1, the J gene TRBJ2-3; perhaps TRBD2 as D (6 bases). The CDR3 totals 16 residues. The germline V and J ends were trimmed by 4 bases and 0 bases, with 15 bases remaining between them. CDR1 and CDR2 from the germline V gene are SGHRS and YFSETQ. The CDR3 sequence: CASSDRAGSSTDTQYF. The DNA for the CDR3 is TGCGCCAGCAGCGATCGAGCGGGCTCTAGCACAGATACGCAGTATTTT.

V gene TRBV9 combines with J gene TRBJ2-5, with D tentatively TRBD2 (6 bases). The V gene's germline CDR1 is SGDLS and CDR2 YYNGEE. V was cut by 4 bases and J by 2 bases, with 12 bases left in between. The CDR3 length is 14 residues. The CDR3 sequence is CASSSGTYQETQYF. In nucleotides, the CDR3 is TGTGCCAGCAGCTCTGGGACTTATCAAGAGACCCAGTACTTC.

This sequence joins TRBV5-1 and TRBJ2-7, with D perhaps being TRBD1 or TRBD2 (5 bases each). Trimming stripped 5 bases from V and 2 bases from J, with 17 bases between. This CDR3 region has 15 residues. The germline CDR1 and CDR2 sequences are SGHRS and YFSETQ. CDR3 sequence (DNA): TGCGCCAGCAGTTTTTCCGGGACGACTACCTACGAGCAGTACTTC. As protein: CASSFSGTTTYEQYF.

The rearrangement links TRBV29-1 to TRBJ1-1; the D is unclear. Germline loops: CDR1 SQVTM, CDR2 ANQGSEA. Trimming shortened V by 4 bases and J by 4 bases, and 13 bases separated the two germline ends. The CDR3 has 13 amino acids. The CDR3 reads CSVVRALRTEAFF. The CDR3 bases are TGCAGCGTTGTTAGGGCTCTACGCACTGAAGCTTTCTTT.

This clone was picked up many times. The CDR3 DNA reads as TGTGCCAGCAGCTTCTTGGACATAATTTCGCATTACATGTCCCAGCCCCAGCATTTT. As protein: CASSFLDIISHYMSQPQHF. The chain couples TRBV5-8 to TRBJ1-5; D might be TRBD1 (5 bases). The germline CDR1 and CDR2 sequences are SGHTS and YDEGEE. Deletions cut 2 bases from V and 7 bases from J, with 28 bases between. This CDR3 has 19 residues.

The rearrangement links TRBV19 to TRBJ2-1, with D hard to call. Germline CDR1 is LNHDA and CDR2 is SQIVND (reference sequence). V gave up 5 bases and J gave up 10 bases, with 12 bases separating them. The CDR3 length is 12 residues. In DNA form, the CDR3 reads TGTGCCAGTAGTTTGAGTTCATGGGAGCAGTTCTTC. Amino acids: CASSLSSWEQFF.

The chain links TRBV19 to TRBJ2-7; D might be TRBD1 (5 bases). The CDR3 loop spans 12 amino acids. V lost 7 bases, J lost 2 bases, and 9 bases lay in between. Germline CDR1 is LNHDA and CDR2 is SQIVND (reference sequence). CDR3 in amino acids: CASISDTYEQYF. CDR3 DNA: TGTGCCAGTATCTCGGACACCTACGAGCAGTACTTC.

This clone is a singleton in its sample. The rearrangement uses TRBV18 and TRBJ2-5, with 8 bases aligning to TRBD1. Germline V lookup: CDR1 KGHSH, CDR2 LQKENI. The CDR3 extends over 16 amino acids. V shed 1 base and J 4 bases; nucleotides not matched to a gene: 8. CDR3 sequence reads: CASSPQYDRGIETQYF. The CDR3 DNA follows: TGTGCCAGCTCACCACAGTACGACAGGGGCATAGAGACCCAGTACTTC.

This clone was detected only once. This chain joins TRBV14 and TRBJ2-1, with 9 bases that match TRBD2. The germline CDR1 and CDR2 sequences are SGHDN and FVKESK. The length of the CDR3 is 13 residues. The junction had 6 bases not matched to a gene; V was cut back by 0 bases and J by 15 bases. The CDR3 loop reads CASSQDLAGWRFF. The CDR3 DNA sequence: TGTGCCAGCAGCCAAGACCTAGCGGGGTGGCGGTTCTTC.

The CDR3 sequence: CATKLAGNSYEQYF. The CDR3 coding sequence is TGTGCCACCAAACTAGCGGGTAACTCCTACGAGCAGTACTTC. This chain links TRBV19 with TRBJ2-7, with 9 positions matching TRBD2. CDR1 and CDR2 (germline): LNHDA, SQIVND (reference sequence). V was clipped by 10 bases and J by 0 bases; unmatched bases: 7. The length of the CDR3 is 14 residues.

The rearrangement uses TRBV27 and TRBJ1-4; weak D call: TRBD1 (5 bases). In germline, CDR1 is MNHEY, CDR2 SMNVEV (reference sequence). V was cut by 6 bases and J by 0 bases, with 14 bases left in between. The CDR3 extends over 16 amino acids. CDR3 region: CASRRTGYATNEKLFF. The DNA of the CDR3 is TGTGCCAGCAGACGTACAGGATATGCAACTAATGAAAAACTGTTTTTT.

The gene calls are TRBV5-4 and TRBJ2-5, with TRBD1 matching 8 bases. This CDR3 is 16 amino acids long. Germline values: CDR1 SGHNT, CDR2 YYREEE (reference sequence). The junction had 14 bases not matched to a gene; V was cut back by 7 bases and J by 3 bases. The DNA of the CDR3 is TGTGCCAGCCAAAGGACAGGGCGATCATCAGAAGAGACCCAGTACTTC. This translates into CASQRTGRSSEETQYF.

The chain has TRBV20-1 and TRBJ2-1; TRBD2 aligns across 10 bases. CDR1 DFQATT and CDR2 SNEGSKA come from the germline V gene (reference sequence). This CDR3 region has 17 residues. Unmatched junction bases numbered 8, after V lost 3 bases and J lost 0 bases. Here the CDR3 DNA reads TGCAGTGCTAGTACTAGCGGGAATCCTCTCTCCTACAATGAGCAGTTCTTC. It yields the protein CSASTSGNPLSYNEQFF.

This chain uses TRBV27 with TRBJ2-7; the D gene is possibly TRBD1 (6 bases). The germline CDR1 and CDR2 sequences are MNHEY and SMNVEV (reference sequence). This CDR3 is built from 15 residues. V was cut by 3 bases and J by 2 bases, with 14 bases left in between. The CDR3 spells CASSFVDRQPYEQYF. The CDR3 region has the DNA TGTGCCAGCAGTTTCGTGGACAGACAGCCCTACGAGCAGTACTTC.

The chain has TRBV7-3 and TRBJ1-1; the D is unclear. V lost 0 bases and J lost 4, with 6 bases in between. This CDR3 has 13 amino acids. Germline lookup yields CDR1 SGHTA and CDR2 FQGTGA. In DNA form, the CDR3 reads TGTGCCAGCAGCTTAACGCCGAGCACTGAAGCTTTCTTT. It encodes CASSLTPSTEAFF.

The chain couples TRBV11-3 to TRBJ1-1, with a weak D call TRBD1 (5 bases). CDR1 is SGHNT and CDR2 is YENEEA in the germline V gene. This CDR3 region has 14 residues. V gave up 5 bases and J gave up 0 bases, with 10 bases separating them. The CDR3 spells CASSPWDLNTEAFF. For the CDR3, the DNA is TGTGCCAGCAGCCCCTGGGACCTGAACACTGAAGCTTTCTTT.

The rearrangement uses TRBV7-3 and TRBJ2-1, with no clear D. CDR1 is SGHTA and CDR2 is FQGTGA in the germline V gene. CDR3 length: 16 residues. V lost 5 bases, J lost 2 bases, and 16 bases lay in between. CDR3: CASSRGSGAAYNEQFF. For the CDR3, the DNA is TGTGCCAGCAGCCGCGGTAGTGGCGCGGCCTACAATGAGCAGTTCTTC. The complete variable domain, with remaining parts taken from reference TRBV7-3 and TRBJ2-1, reads GAGVSQTPSNKVTEKGKYVELRCDPISGHTALYWYRQSLGQGPEFLIYFQGTGAADDSGLPNDRFFAVRPEGSVSTLKIQRTERGDSAVYLCASSRGSGAAYNEQFFGPGTRLTVL.

The genes are TRBV4-2 and TRBJ2-5; 13 bases are a match to TRBD2. J was trimmed by 5 bases and V by 1 base; bases with no gene match: 10. This CDR3 region has 18 residues. CDR1 and CDR2 (germline): LGHNA, YNFKEQ. CDR3 loop: CASSQGLGLAGDRETQYF. Here the CDR3 DNA reads TGTGCCAGCAGCCAAGGCCTCGGACTAGCGGGAGACCGGGAGACCCAGTACTTC.

This chain links TRBV19 with TRBJ2-5; D is possibly TRBD1 or TRBD2 (6 bases each). Trimming left V 7 bases short and J 0 bases short, with 12 bases between. Germline V CDR1 and CDR2: LNHDA, SQIVND (reference sequence). This CDR3 region has 14 residues. The CDR3 sequence: CASKRGDNQETQYF. The CDR3 DNA reads TGTGCCAGTAAGAGGGGGGACAACCAAGAGACCCAGTACTTC.

The rearrangement uses TRBV2 and TRBJ2-1, with D hard to call. V was clipped by 6 bases and J by 6 bases, with 9 bases between them. The CDR3 contains 12 residues. Germline CDR1 SNHLY, CDR2 FYNNEI. The CDR3 bases are TGTGCCAGCAGGAAGGGTTCCAATGAGCAGTTCTTC. It codes for CASRKGSNEQFF.

The chain uses TRBV6-1 and TRBJ2-3, with TRBD2 as a possible D gene (5 bases). Per germline, CDR1 MNHNS and CDR2 SASEGT. The CDR3 totals 14 residues. The ends were cut back, 3 bases at V and 0 bases at J, with 7 bases in the middle. CDR3 nucleotide sequence: TGTGCCAGCAGTGACCGGACTAGCACAGATACGCAGTATTTT. Translating it yields CASSDRTSTDTQYF.

The V and J genes are TRBV27 and TRBJ1-1; D is unresolved. The CDR3 length is 12 residues. Germline CDR1 is MNHEY and CDR2 is SMNVEV (reference sequence). V was trimmed by 8 bases and J by 8 bases, leaving 15 bases between them. CDR3 in DNA: TGTGCCAGCTCGAAAAAGGTTAACGAAGCTTTCTTT. It translates to CASSKKVNEAFF.

The chain is built from TRBV11-3 and TRBJ1-5; 11 bases map to TRBD1. There are 16 residues in the CDR3. V gave up 5 bases and J gave up 1 base; unmatched junction bases: 4. Germline loops: CDR1 SGHNT, CDR2 YENEEA. The CDR3 DNA reads TGTGCCAGCAGCCAGGGACAGGGGGAAAGCAATCAGCCCCAGCATTTT. Translated, it gives CASSQGQGESNQPQHF.

This rearrangement joins TRBV4-3 to TRBJ2-7, with 7 bases fitting TRBD2. Germline V gene lookup returns CDR1 LGHNA and CDR2 YSLEER. This CDR3 spans 14 amino acids. V shed 3 bases and J 5 bases; nucleotides not matched to a gene: 7. The DNA for the CDR3 is TGCGCCAGCAGCCATGGCGGGAGAGGCAACGAGCAGTACTTC. It yields the protein CASSHGGRGNEQYF.